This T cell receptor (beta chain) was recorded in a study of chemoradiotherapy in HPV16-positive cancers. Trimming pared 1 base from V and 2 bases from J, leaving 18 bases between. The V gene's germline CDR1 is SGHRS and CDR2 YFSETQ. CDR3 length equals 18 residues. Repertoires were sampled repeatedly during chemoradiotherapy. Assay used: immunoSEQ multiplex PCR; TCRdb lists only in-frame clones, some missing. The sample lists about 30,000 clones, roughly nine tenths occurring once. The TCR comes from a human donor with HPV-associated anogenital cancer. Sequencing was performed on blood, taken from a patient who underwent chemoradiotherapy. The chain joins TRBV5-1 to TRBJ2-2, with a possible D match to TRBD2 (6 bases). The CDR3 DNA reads TGCGCCAGCAGCTTGAGGACCGCGGGGTTAGGCAACACCGGGGAGCTGTTTTTT. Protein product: CASSLRTAGLGNTGELFF.